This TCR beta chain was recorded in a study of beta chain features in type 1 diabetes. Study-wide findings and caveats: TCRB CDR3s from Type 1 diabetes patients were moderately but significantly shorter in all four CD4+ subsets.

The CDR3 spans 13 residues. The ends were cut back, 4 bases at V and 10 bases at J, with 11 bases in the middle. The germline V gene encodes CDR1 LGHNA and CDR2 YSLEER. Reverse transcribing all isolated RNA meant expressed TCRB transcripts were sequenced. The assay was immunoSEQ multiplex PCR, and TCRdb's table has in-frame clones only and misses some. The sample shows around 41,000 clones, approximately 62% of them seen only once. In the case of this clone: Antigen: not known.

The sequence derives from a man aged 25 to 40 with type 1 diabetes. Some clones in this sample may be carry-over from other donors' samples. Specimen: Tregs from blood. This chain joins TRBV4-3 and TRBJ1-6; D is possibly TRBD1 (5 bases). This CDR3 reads CASSRTRNSPLHF. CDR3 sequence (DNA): TGCGCCAGCAGCCGGACAAGGAACTCACCCCTCCACTTT.